A selection of T cell receptor beta chains follows, all from one sample in a study of T cell responses to AZD1222 COVID-19 vaccine. The data were produced by immunoSEQ multiplex PCR, yet TCRdb's version contains in-frame clones alone and is incomplete. The sample has 86,000 or so clones, about 88% seen once; the top ten hold roughly 7.2%. The sequenced sample was peripheral blood, obtained 28 days after the second AZD1222 dose. These receptors all stem from an adult who received the AZD1222 COVID-19 vaccine. CDR3s leave out the opening cysteine and the closing phenylalanine or tryptophan. The order of the fields is V gene, J gene, CDR3 protein.

V gene: TRBV5-1
J gene: TRBJ2-7
CDR3 protein: ASSLTSEYHEQY

V gene: TRBV10-1
J gene: TRBJ2-2
CDR3 protein: ASSGTLAEIGELF

V gene: TRBV5-1
J gene: TRBJ2-3
CDR3 protein: ASSLMGPSTDTQY

V gene: TRBV10-3
J gene: TRBJ1-4
CDR3 protein: AISESGTNEKLF

V gene: TRBV7-9
J gene: TRBJ1-5
CDR3 protein: ASSLTGGHQPQH

V gene: TRBV7-9
J gene: TRBJ2-1
CDR3 protein: ASSLGSESREQF

V gene: TRBV10-3
J gene: TRBJ2-5
CDR3 protein: AISGRDREGDQETQY

V gene: TRBV19
J gene: TRBJ2-2
CDR3 protein: ASSIGLAGVTGELF

V gene: TRBV7-9
J gene: TRBJ2-7
CDR3 protein: ASSLLVASSTYEQY

V gene: TRBV24-1
J gene: TRBJ2-1
CDR3 protein: ATSDLTKSYNEQF

V gene: TRBV15
J gene: TRBJ1-5
CDR3 protein: ATSRGYGDVSNQPQH

V gene: TRBV7-8
J gene: TRBJ2-3
CDR3 protein: ASSLSQAAQY

V gene: TRBV3-1/TRBV3-2
J gene: TRBJ2-7
CDR3 protein: ASSQDHYEQY

V gene: TRBV12-3/TRBV12-4
J gene: TRBJ2-1
CDR3 protein: ASSFSANEQF

V gene: TRBV19
J gene: TRBJ2-1
CDR3 protein: ASSIRAGGPNEQF

V gene: TRBV18
J gene: TRBJ2-1
CDR3 protein: ASSPPWTGLSSYNEQF

V gene: TRBV5-1
J gene: TRBJ2-2
CDR3 protein: ASSLIAGITGELF

V gene: TRBV27
J gene: TRBJ1-5
CDR3 protein: ASMETGSNQPQH

V gene: TRBV12-3/TRBV12-4
J gene: TRBJ2-1
CDR3 protein: ASNLGQYNEQF

V gene: TRBV27
J gene: TRBJ1-2
CDR3 protein: ASSFDSNYGYT

V gene: TRBV5-4
J gene: TRBJ1-1
CDR3 protein: ASSFGTDEAF

V gene: TRBV5-1
J gene: TRBJ2-1
CDR3 protein: ASSFPRQREGGYNEQF

V gene: TRBV7-9
J gene: TRBJ2-5
CDR3 protein: ASSLPPQETQY

V gene: TRBV19
J gene: TRBJ1-5
CDR3 protein: ASSKRTGTGNSNQPQH

V gene: TRBV28
J gene: TRBJ1-1
CDR3 protein: ASSSRRGGTTEAF

V gene: TRBV2
J gene: TRBJ1-3
CDR3 protein: ASDGRWENTIY

V gene: TRBV18
J gene: TRBJ2-7
CDR3 protein: ASSPPGNSYEQY

V gene: TRBV18
J gene: TRBJ1-1
CDR3 protein: ASSPPSLGTEAF

V gene: TRBV19
J gene: TRBJ1-1
CDR3 protein: ASSRRQGSATEAF

V gene: TRBV18
J gene: TRBJ1-1
CDR3 protein: ASSGQENTEAF

V gene: TRBV18
J gene: TRBJ2-7
CDR3 protein: ASSQSVGTPYEQY

V gene: TRBV18
J gene: TRBJ1-2
CDR3 protein: ASSADRDLGGYT

V gene: TRBV7-9
J gene: TRBJ2-2
CDR3 protein: GVTSGKTGELF

V gene: TRBV24-1
J gene: TRBJ1-5
CDR3 protein: ATSEGRHSNQPQH

V gene: TRBV7-2
J gene: TRBJ2-4
CDR3 protein: ASSLGLQNIQY

V gene: TRBV12-3/TRBV12-4
J gene: TRBJ2-1
CDR3 protein: ASSSGGNEQF

V gene: TRBV19
J gene: TRBJ2-1
CDR3 protein: ASSTGLAGVRYNEQF

V gene: TRBV7-9
J gene: TRBJ2-7
CDR3 protein: ASSPTPTSYEQY

V gene: TRBV9
J gene: TRBJ2-1
CDR3 protein: ASSVGTGSYNEQF

V gene: TRBV5-1
J gene: TRBJ2-7
CDR3 protein: ASSLDFDEQY

V gene: TRBV30
J gene: TRBJ1-6
CDR3 protein: AWSVSRGLSSPLH

V gene: TRBV28
J gene: TRBJ1-6
CDR3 protein: ASRTGASSPLH

V gene: TRBV7-9
J gene: TRBJ1-1
CDR3 protein: ASTNRETEAF

V gene: TRBV6-4
J gene: TRBJ1-6
CDR3 protein: ASSDDSNSPLH

V gene: TRBV6-5
J gene: TRBJ1-2
CDR3 protein: ASRQTGGYGYT

V gene: TRBV19
J gene: TRBJ2-2
CDR3 protein: ASSRDSPNTGELF

V gene: TRBV7-9
J gene: TRBJ2-5
CDR3 protein: ASSLPGQKETQY

V gene: TRBV4-2
J gene: TRBJ2-1
CDR3 protein: ASSQAGTSGGPSYNEQF

V gene: TRBV6-5
J gene: TRBJ1-2
CDR3 protein: ASSSLGRGRGYT

V gene: TRBV6-5
J gene: TRBJ2-5
CDR3 protein: ATEGQGAFGETQY

V gene: TRBV11-3
J gene: TRBJ2-1
CDR3 protein: ASSLGAGDNNEQF

V gene: TRBV6-6
J gene: TRBJ2-1
CDR3 protein: ASRRPGLAGGDNEQF

V gene: TRBV7-6
J gene: TRBJ2-3
CDR3 protein: ASSLGVAPSTDTQY

V gene: TRBV27
J gene: TRBJ2-1
CDR3 protein: ASGQGFSGSSNEQF

V gene: TRBV6-5
J gene: TRBJ2-6
CDR3 protein: ASRLGGSGANVLT

V gene: TRBV5-4
J gene: TRBJ2-2
CDR3 protein: ASSLDWATGELF

V gene: TRBV30
J gene: TRBJ1-2
CDR3 protein: AWREQGGDYGYT